The entry that follows covers one T cell receptor beta chain sequence. Antigen unknown. This sample stems from a study of cytomegalovirus exposure and HLA in healthy donors. Findings and caveats of the study: A later analysis appeared to link common viral pathogens to several of the most significant clusters. In a later analysis, a genetic analysis reported fewer productive-TCR N-insertions in an Asian-associated ancestry cluster than the cohort average. Cytomegalovirus-associated TCR beta chains were listed, numbering more than 150. Previously analyzed data showed that most TCR beta V segments were productive at a frequency of about 90% or about 30%.

Germline CDR1 and CDR2: MGHRA and YSYEKL. Trimming left V 1 base short and J 1 base short, with 11 bases between. The CDR3 loop spans 15 amino acids. The PCR made use of 60 Vbeta and 13 Jbeta primers. Data came from immunoSEQ multiplex PCR; TCRdb stores just in-frame clones and leaves some out. The sample comprises about 140,000 clones, over 60% of which are singletons, and less than 1.5% rests with the top ten. Specimen: PBMCs. The sequence came from a male donor in good health and CMV-seropositive. The chain carries TRBV4-1 and TRBJ2-7, with D perhaps TRBD1 (5 bases). The CDR3 DNA reads TGCGCCAGCAGCCAAGGGATCCAGGGTTCCTACGAGCAGTACTTC. Translation: CASSQGIQGSYEQYF.